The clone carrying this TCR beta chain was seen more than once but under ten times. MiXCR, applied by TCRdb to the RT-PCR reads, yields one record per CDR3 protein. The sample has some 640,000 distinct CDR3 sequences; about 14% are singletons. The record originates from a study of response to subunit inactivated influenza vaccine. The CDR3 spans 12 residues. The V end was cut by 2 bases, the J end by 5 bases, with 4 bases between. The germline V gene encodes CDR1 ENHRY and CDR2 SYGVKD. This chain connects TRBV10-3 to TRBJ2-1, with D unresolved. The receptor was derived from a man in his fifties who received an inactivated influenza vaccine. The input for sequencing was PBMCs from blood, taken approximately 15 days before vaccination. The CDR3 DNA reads TGTGCCATCAGTGAGGCCCACAATGAGCAGTTCTTC. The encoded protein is CAISEAHNEQFF.